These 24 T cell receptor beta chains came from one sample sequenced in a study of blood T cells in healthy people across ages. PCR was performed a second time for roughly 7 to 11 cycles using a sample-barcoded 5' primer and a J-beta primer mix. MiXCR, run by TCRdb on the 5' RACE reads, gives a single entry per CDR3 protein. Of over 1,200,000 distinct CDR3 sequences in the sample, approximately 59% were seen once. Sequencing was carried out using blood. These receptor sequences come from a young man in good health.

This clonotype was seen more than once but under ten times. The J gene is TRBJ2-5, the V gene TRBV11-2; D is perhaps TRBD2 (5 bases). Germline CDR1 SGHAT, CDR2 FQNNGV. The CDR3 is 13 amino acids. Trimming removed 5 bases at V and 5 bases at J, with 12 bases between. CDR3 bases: TGTGCCAGCAGCCCCGGGAACCGTGAGACCCAGTACTTC. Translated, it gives CASSPGNRETQYF. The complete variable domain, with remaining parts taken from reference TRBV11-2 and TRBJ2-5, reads EAGVAQSPRYKIIEKRQSVAFWCNPISGHATLYWYQQILGQGPKLLIQFQNNGVVDDSQLPKDRFSAERLKGVDSTLKIQPAKLEDSAVYLCASSPGNRETQYFGPGTRLLVL.

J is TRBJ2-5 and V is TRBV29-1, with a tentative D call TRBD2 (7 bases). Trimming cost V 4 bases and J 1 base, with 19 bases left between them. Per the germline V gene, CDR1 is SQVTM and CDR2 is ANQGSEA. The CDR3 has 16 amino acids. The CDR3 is CSVVLGEGGTQETQYF. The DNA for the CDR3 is TGCAGCGTTGTACTCGGGGAGGGGGGGACCCAAGAGACCCAGTACTTC.

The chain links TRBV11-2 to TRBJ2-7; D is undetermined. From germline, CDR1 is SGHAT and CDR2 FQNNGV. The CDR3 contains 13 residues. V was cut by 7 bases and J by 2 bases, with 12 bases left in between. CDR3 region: CASIPTGAYEQYF. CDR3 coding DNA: TGTGCCAGCATCCCCACGGGTGCCTACGAGCAGTACTTC.

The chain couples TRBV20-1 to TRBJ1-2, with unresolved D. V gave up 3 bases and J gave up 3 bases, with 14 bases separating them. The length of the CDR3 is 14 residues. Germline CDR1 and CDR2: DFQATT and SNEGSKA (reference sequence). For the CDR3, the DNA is TGCAGTGCTAGCCCGGGTAGGCAGTACTATGGCTACACCTTC. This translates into CSASPGRQYYGYTF.

The CDR3 reads CASRKLGTYEQYF. CDR3 nucleotides: TGTGCCAGCCGAAAGCTAGGGACCTACGAGCAGTACTTC. The genes are TRBV6-5 and TRBJ2-7; the D is unclear. CDR3 length: 13 residues. The V end lost 8 bases, the J end lost 2 bases, and 13 bases lay between the germline ends. Per the germline V gene, CDR1 is MNHEY and CDR2 is SVGAGI.

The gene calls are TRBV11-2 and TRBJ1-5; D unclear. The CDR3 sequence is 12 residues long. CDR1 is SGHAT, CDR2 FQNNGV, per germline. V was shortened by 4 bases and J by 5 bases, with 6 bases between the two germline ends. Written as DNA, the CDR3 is TGTGCCAGCAGCTCCCAGGATCAGCCCCAGCATTTT. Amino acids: CASSSQDQPQHF.

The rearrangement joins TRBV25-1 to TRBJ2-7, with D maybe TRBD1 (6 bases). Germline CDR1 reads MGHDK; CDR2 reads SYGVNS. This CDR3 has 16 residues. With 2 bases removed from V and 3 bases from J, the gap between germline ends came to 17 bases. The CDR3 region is CASSEVLGTPIYEQYF. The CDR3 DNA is TGTGCCAGCAGTGAAGTTTTAGGGACACCGATCTACGAGCAGTACTTC.

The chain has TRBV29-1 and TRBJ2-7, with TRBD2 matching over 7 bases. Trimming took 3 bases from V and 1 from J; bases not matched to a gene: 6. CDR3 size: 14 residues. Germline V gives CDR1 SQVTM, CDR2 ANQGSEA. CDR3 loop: CSVEAGVGSYEQYF. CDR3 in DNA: TGCAGCGTTGAGGCGGGAGTGGGGTCCTACGAGCAGTACTTC.

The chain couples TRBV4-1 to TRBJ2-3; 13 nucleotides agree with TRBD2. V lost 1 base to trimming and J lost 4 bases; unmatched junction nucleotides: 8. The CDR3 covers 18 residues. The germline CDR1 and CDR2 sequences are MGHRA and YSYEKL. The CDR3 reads CASSQAARLAGGPDTQYF. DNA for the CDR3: TGCGCCAGCAGCCAAGCGGCCCGACTAGCGGGAGGACCAGATACGCAGTATTTT.

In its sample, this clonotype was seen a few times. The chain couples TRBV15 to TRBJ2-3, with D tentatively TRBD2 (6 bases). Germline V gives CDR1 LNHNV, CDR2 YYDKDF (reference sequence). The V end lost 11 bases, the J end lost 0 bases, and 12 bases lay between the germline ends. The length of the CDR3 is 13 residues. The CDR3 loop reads CAASSASTDTQYF. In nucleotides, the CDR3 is TGTGCCGCCTCTAGCGCTAGCACAGATACGCAGTATTTT.

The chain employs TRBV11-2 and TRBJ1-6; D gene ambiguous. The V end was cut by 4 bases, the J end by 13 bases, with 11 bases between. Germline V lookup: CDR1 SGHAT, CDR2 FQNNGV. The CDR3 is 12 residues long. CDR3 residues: CASSSPPAPLHF. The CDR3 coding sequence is TGTGCCAGCAGCTCTCCTCCGGCCCCCCTCCACTTT.

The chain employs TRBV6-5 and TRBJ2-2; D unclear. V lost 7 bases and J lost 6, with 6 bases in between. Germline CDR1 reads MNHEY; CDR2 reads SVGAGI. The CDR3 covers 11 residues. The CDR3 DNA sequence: TGTGCCAGCAAGGAGTCCGGGGAGCTGTTTTTT. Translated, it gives CASKESGELFF.

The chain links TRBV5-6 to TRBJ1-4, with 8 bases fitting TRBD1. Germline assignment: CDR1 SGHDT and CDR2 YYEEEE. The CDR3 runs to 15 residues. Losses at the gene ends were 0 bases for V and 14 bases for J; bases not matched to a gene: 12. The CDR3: CASSLAKGRGLRLFF. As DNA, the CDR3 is TGTGCCAGCAGCTTGGCCAAAGGCAGGGGGCTTCGGCTGTTTTTT.

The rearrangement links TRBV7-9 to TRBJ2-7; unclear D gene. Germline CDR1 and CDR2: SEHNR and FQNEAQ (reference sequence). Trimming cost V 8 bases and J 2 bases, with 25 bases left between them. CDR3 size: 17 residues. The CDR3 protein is CASVGLSRALNPYEQYF. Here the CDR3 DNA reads TGTGCCAGCGTCGGTCTAAGTAGGGCTCTAAATCCCTACGAGCAGTACTTC.

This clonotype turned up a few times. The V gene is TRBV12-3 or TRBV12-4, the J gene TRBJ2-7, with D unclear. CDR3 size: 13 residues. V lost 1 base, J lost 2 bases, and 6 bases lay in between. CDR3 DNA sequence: TGTGCCAGCAGTTTAGAAGAAACCTACGAGCAGTACTTC. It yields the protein CASSLEETYEQYF.

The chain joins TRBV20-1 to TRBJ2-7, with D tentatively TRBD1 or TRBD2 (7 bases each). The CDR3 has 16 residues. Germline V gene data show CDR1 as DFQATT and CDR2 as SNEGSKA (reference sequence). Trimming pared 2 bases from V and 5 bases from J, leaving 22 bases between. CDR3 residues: CSARTGVGGSYHEQYF. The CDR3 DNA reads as TGCAGTGCTAGAACAGGGGTCGGGGGGTCCTACCACGAGCAGTACTTC.

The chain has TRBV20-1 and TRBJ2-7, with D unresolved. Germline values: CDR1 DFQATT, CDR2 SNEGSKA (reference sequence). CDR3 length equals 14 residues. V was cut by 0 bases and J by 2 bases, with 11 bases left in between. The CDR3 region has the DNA TGCAGTGCTAGAGACCAACTCGGAACCTACGAGCAGTACTTC. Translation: CSARDQLGTYEQYF.

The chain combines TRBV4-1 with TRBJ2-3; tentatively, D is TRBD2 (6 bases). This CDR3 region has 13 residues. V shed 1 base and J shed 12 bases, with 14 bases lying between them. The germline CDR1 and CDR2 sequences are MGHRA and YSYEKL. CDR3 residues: CASSQGQREPQYF. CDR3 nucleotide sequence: TGCGCCAGCAGCCAAGGGCAACGGGAGCCCCAGTATTTT.

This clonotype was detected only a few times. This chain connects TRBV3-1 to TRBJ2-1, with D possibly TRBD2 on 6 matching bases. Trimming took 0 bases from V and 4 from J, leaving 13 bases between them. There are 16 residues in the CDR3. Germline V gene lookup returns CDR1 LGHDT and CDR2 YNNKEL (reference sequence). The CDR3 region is CASSQDWGENYNEQFF. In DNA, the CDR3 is TGTGCCAGCAGCCAAGATTGGGGGGAGAATTACAATGAGCAGTTCTTC.

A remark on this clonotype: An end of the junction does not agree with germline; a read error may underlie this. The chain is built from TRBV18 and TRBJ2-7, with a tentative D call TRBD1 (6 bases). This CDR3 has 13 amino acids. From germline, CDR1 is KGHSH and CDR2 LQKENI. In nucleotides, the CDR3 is TGTACCAGCTCACCCAACAGGGAAGGTGAGCAGTACTTC. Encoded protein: CTSSPNREGEQYF.

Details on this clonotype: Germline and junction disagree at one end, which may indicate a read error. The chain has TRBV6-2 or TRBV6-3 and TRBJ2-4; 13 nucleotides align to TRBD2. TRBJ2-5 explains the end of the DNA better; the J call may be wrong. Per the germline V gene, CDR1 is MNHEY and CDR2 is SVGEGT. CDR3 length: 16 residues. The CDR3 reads CASSRLAGGHQETQYF. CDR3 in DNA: TGTGCTAGCAGTCGACTAGCGGGGGGACATCAAGAGACCCAGTACTTC.

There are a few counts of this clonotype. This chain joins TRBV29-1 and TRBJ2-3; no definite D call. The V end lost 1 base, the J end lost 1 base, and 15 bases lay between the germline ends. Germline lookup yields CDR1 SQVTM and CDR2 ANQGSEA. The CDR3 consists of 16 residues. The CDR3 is CSVEGHPGGGTDTQYF. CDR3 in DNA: TGCAGCGTTGAAGGGCATCCAGGTGGAGGCACAGATACGCAGTATTTT.

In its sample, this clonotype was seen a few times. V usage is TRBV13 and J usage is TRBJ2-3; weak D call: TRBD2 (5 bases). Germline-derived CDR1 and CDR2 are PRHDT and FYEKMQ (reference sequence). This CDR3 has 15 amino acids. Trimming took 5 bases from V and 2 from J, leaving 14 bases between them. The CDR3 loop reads CASSQKAVHTDTQYF. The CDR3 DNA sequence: TGTGCCAGCAGCCAAAAAGCGGTCCACACAGATACGCAGTATTTT.

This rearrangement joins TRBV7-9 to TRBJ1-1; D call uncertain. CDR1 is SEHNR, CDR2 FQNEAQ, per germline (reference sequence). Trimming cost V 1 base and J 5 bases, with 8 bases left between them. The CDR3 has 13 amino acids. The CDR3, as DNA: TGTGCCAGCAGCTTAGAGTTGGGGACTGAAGCTTTCTTT. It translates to CASSLELGTEAFF.